The 2 T cell receptor beta chains listed next were all sequenced from one sample in a study of early T cells in non-severe SARS-CoV-2 infection. TCRdb redid the calling of the 5' RACE reads with MiXCR, one entry per CDR3 protein. The sample comprises about 89,000 distinct CDR3 sequences, around 15% of which are singletons, and about 0.58% rests with the top ten. Sequences were obtained from whole blood. These receptors were taken from an adult who was a healthcare worker with PCR-confirmed SARS-CoV-2 infection or an uninfected control (not recorded which).

In its sample, this clonotype was seen a few times. This chain joins TRBV9 and TRBJ2-7; D gene unclear. The CDR3 length is 13 residues. Trimming cost V 0 bases and J 4 bases, with 8 bases left between them. CDR1 and CDR2 (germline): SGDLS, YYNGEE. CDR3 region: CASSVAEGYEQYV. The CDR3 nucleotides are TGTGCCAGCAGCGTAGCTGAAGGATACGAGCAGTACGTC.

CDR3 residues: CASSQGEASGVTDEQFF. CDR3 coding DNA: TGCGCCAGCAGCCAAGGGGAGGCTAGCGGGGTAACCGATGAGCAGTTCTTC. The chain joins TRBV4-1 to TRBJ2-1; 9 positions match TRBD2. The CDR3 covers 17 residues. After removal of 1 base from V and 8 bases from J, the junction contained 12 bases not matched to a gene. Germline lookup yields CDR1 MGHRA and CDR2 YSYEKL.